What follows are 18 T cell receptor beta chains derived from one specimen sequenced in a study of shared clonotypes between healthy human individuals. The data were produced by immunoSEQ multiplex PCR, yet TCRdb's version contains in-frame clones alone and is incomplete. The data show approximately 980,000 clones, about 80% seen once. The sample taken for sequencing was memory CD4+ T cells sorted from blood. Subset noted: CD45RA-negative fraction. These receptors originate from a man aged 18 to 35 in good health.

V is TRBV10-1 and J is TRBJ2-7; 7 nucleotides match TRBD2. Germline CDR1 and CDR2: WNHNN and SYGVQD (reference sequence). V was clipped by 8 bases and J by 3 bases; unmatched bases: 10. The CDR3 loop spans 14 amino acids. CDR3 residues: CASSLGGSHYEQYF. In DNA form, the CDR3 reads TGCGCCAGCTCCCTCGGCGGGAGTCACTACGAGCAGTACTTC.

The chain employs TRBV4-1 and TRBJ2-7; 14 positions match TRBD2. The CDR3 totals 15 residues. Looked up from germline, CDR1 is MGHRA and CDR2 is YSYEKL. Trimming removed 4 bases from V and 3 bases from J; junction bases left unmatched: 2. The CDR3 DNA follows: TGCGCCAGCAGCCTAGGGACTAGCGGGAGCTACGAGCAGTACTTC. It encodes CASSLGTSGSYEQYF.

This clone has more than one count but fewer than ten. The genes are TRBV30 and TRBJ2-2; 8 bases map to TRBD1. The CDR3 is made up of 13 amino acids. The germline V gene has CDR1 GTSNPN and CDR2 SVGIG (reference sequence). The J segment lost 4 bases and the V segment lost 3 bases, leaving 1 base of the junction unmatched. The DNA for the CDR3 is TGTGCCTGGAGAGACAGGGGCACCGGGGAGCTGTTTTTT. Amino acid sequence: CAWRDRGTGELFF.

This clone was seen a handful of times. The chain has TRBV5-4 and TRBJ2-3; TRBD1 aligns across 9 bases. Germline V CDR1 and CDR2: SGHNT, YYREEE (reference sequence). V was pared by 2 bases and J by 3 bases, with 7 bases of the junction left unmatched. The CDR3 length is 16 residues. Here the CDR3 DNA reads TGTGCCAGCAGCTTCCCCCCGGGACAGGGTACAGATACGCAGTATTTT. Translating it yields CASSFPPGQGTDTQYF.

This clone was recorded a few times. The rearrangement joins TRBV28 to TRBJ2-7; D is unclear. This CDR3 region has 13 residues. V was clipped by 4 bases and J by 4 bases, with 11 bases between them. Looked up from germline, CDR1 is MDHEN and CDR2 is SYDVKM. The CDR3 sequence is CASSSATTYEQYF. In DNA form, the CDR3 reads TGTGCCAGCAGTTCTGCCACCACATACGAGCAGTACTTC.

The chain employs TRBV2 and TRBJ1-2, with D possibly TRBD1 on 6 matching bases. This CDR3 has 14 residues. Germline CDR1 and CDR2: SNHLY and FYNNEI. The V end lost 3 bases, the J end lost 7 bases, and 15 bases lay between the germline ends. CDR3 coding DNA: TGTGCCAGCAGTGATGCCAGGGACACGGGTGGCTACACCTTC. It translates to CASSDARDTGGYTF.

This clone was detected only a few times. The chain carries TRBV14 and TRBJ2-3; unclear D gene. V lost 0 bases and J lost 0, with 7 bases in between. CDR1 and CDR2 from the germline V gene are SGHDN and FVKESK. The CDR3 consists of 15 residues. CDR3: CASSQEFRSTDTQYF. The CDR3 DNA reads as TGTGCCAGCAGCCAAGAATTCCGGAGCACAGATACGCAGTATTTT.

The CDR3 protein is CASRGTGGNYGYTF. CDR3 bases: TGTGCCAGCAGGGGGACAGGGGGTAACTATGGCTACACCTTC. The rearrangement joins TRBV27 to TRBJ1-2; TRBD1 matches 11 bases. CDR1 and CDR2 from the germline V gene are MNHEY and SMNVEV (reference sequence). The CDR3 length is 14 residues. The V segment lost 6 bases and the J segment 1 base; nucleotides outside the gene matches: 1.

The chain links TRBV5-6 to TRBJ1-4; D is perhaps TRBD1 (5 bases). This CDR3 region has 16 residues. The V end lost 3 bases, the J end lost 4 bases, and 16 bases lay between the germline ends. CDR1 and CDR2 from the germline V gene are SGHDT and YYEEEE. In DNA, the CDR3 is TGTGCCAGCAGCTGGGGCGGGGAGGCTCATAATGAAAAACTGTTTTTT. Translating gives CASSWGGEAHNEKLFF.

This clone was found a few times. The gene calls are TRBV10-3 and TRBJ2-3; 9 bases fit TRBD2. J gave up 5 bases and V 4 bases, and 4 bases lay outside the gene matches. The CDR3 is 14 residues long. Germline CDR1 is ENHRY and CDR2 is SYGVKD. The CDR3 DNA reads TGTGCCATCAGTGGTAGCGGGAGAAGAGATACGCAGTATTTT. It encodes CAISGSGRRDTQYF.

For the CDR3, the DNA is TGTGCCAGCAGCTTAGCCTCCACTTTAGAGACCCAGTACTTC. Encoded protein: CASSLASTLETQYF. The V gene is TRBV7-2, the J gene TRBJ2-5, with unresolved D. Germline V lookup: CDR1 SGHTA, CDR2 FQGNSA. Trimming pared 0 bases from V and 4 bases from J, leaving 9 bases between. CDR3 size: 14 residues.

This clone was counted once. J is TRBJ2-1 and V is TRBV2; the D call may be TRBD1 or TRBD2 (6 bases each). CDR3 length: 15 amino acids. Germline values: CDR1 SNHLY, CDR2 FYNNEI. Trimming stripped 7 bases from V and 2 bases from J, with 15 bases between. CDR3 nucleotides: TGTGCCAGCACCGCGGAGGGGGGCCCCTACAATGAGCAGTTCTTC. This sequence encodes CASTAEGGPYNEQFF.

This clone was counted at least ten times. The chain is built from TRBV20-1 and TRBJ1-1; 8 bases agree with TRBD1. Germline trimming cut 6 bases from V and 9 bases from J; bases unmatched to any gene: 3. This CDR3 has 10 amino acids. Germline values: CDR1 DFQATT, CDR2 SNEGSKA (reference sequence). The CDR3 region is CSARRGQAFF. The CDR3 DNA reads as TGCAGTGCGCGCAGGGGGCAAGCTTTCTTT.

This chain joins TRBV6-1 and TRBJ1-2; 10 nucleotides align to TRBD1. Germline loops: CDR1 MNHNS, CDR2 SASEGT. The CDR3 has 13 amino acids. Trimming removed 7 bases from V and 8 bases from J; junction bases left unmatched: 7. CDR3 loop: CASTEDRGAGYTF. The CDR3 coding sequence is TGTGCCAGCACAGAGGACAGGGGGGCAGGCTACACCTTC.

The J gene is TRBJ1-1, the V gene TRBV6-5; D is perhaps TRBD1 (5 bases). CDR1 is MNHEY and CDR2 is SVGAGI in the germline V gene. CDR3 length equals 13 residues. The V end lost 6 bases, the J end lost 11 bases, and 19 bases lay between the germline ends. The CDR3, as DNA: TGTGCCAGCAGAGGGGAAGGAATGGGGGAGGCTTTCTTT. As protein: CASRGEGMGEAFF.

V is TRBV5-1 and J is TRBJ2-1, with D maybe TRBD2 (6 bases). Germline CDR1 SGHRS, CDR2 YFSETQ. The CDR3 extends over 14 amino acids. V lost 2 bases and J 6 bases, leaving 12 bases between the germline ends. CDR3 nucleotide sequence: TGCGCCAGCAGCTTTAGGACTACCGGCAATGAGCAGTTCTTC. Protein: CASSFRTTGNEQFF. The entire variable domain, with the rest obtained from reference TRBV5-1 and TRBJ2-1, is as follows: KAGVTQTPRYLIKTRGQQVTLSCSPISGHRSVSWYQQTPGQGLQFLFEYFSETQRNKGNFPGRFSGRQFSNSRSEMNVSTLELGDSALYLCASSFRTTGNEQFFGPGTRLTVL.

The CDR3, as DNA: TGTGCCAGCAGCTTATCAGTGGGAGCTACCTATAATTCACCCCTCCACTTT. Protein product: CASSLSVGATYNSPLHF. The rearrangement uses TRBV7-2 and TRBJ1-6; D gene uncertain. CDR3 length: 17 amino acids. The V gene's germline CDR1 is SGHTA and CDR2 FQGNSA. The V end was cut by 2 bases, the J end by 2 bases, with 13 bases between.

This clone was picked up one time. The chain uses TRBV12-5 and TRBJ2-1, with D hard to call. Trimming took off 6 bases at V and 6 bases at J, with 15 bases between the two ends. This CDR3 contains 14 residues. CDR1 and CDR2 from the germline V gene are LGHNT and FRNRAP. The CDR3 is CASGPRVPGNEQFF. CDR3 DNA: TGTGCTAGTGGGCCTCGTGTACCCGGCAATGAGCAGTTCTTC.